This is a list of T cell receptor beta chains from one sample in a study of a mutant IDH1 vaccine in newly diagnosed glioma. Data came from immunoSEQ multiplex PCR; TCRdb stores just in-frame clones and leaves some out. The sample has some 64,000 clones, approximately 84% seen once. These receptors have no identified antigens. Source: PBMCs, taken from a glioma patient whose treatment included an IDH1 peptide vaccine. These receptor sequences come from a woman in her fifties or sixties with glioma. CDR3s include the opening cysteine and the closing phenylalanine or tryptophan. A D gene is named only where the DNA matches it firmly. Only part of the rows carry a size: once, few, many, or a class if the clone is expanded.

D gene: TRBD1; CDR3 length: 16; J gene: TRBJ2-3; clone size: .; V gene: TRBV7-2; CDR3 DNA: TGTGCCAGCAGCCGAACTTACAGGGGTAGCACAGATACGCAGTATTTT; CDR3 protein: CASSRTYRGSTDTQYF
D gene: .; CDR3 length: 15; J gene: TRBJ1-2; clone size: .; V gene: TRBV5-8; CDR3 DNA: TGTGCCAGCAGCTTTGGAGGCCGGGGGGACTATGGCTACACCTTC; CDR3 protein: CASSFGGRGDYGYTF
D gene: TRBD1; CDR3 length: 15; J gene: TRBJ1-1; clone size: .; V gene: TRBV19; CDR3 DNA: TGTGCCAGTATCCCCACACAGGGGGCTATCACTGAAGCTTTCTTT; CDR3 protein: CASIPTQGAITEAFF
D gene: TRBD2; CDR3 length: 15; J gene: TRBJ2-2; clone size: .; V gene: TRBV7-7; CDR3 DNA: TGTGCTAGCAGCTCTCGGACTAGCCGCACCGGGGAGCTGTTTTTT; CDR3 protein: CASSSRTSRTGELFF
D gene: .; CDR3 length: 15; J gene: TRBJ2-6; clone size: .; V gene: TRBV29-1; CDR3 DNA: TGCAGCGTTGATGGGCCGCACTCTGGGGCCAACGTCCTGACTTTC; CDR3 protein: CSVDGPHSGANVLTF
D gene: TRBD1; CDR3 length: 15; J gene: TRBJ2-7; clone size: .; V gene: TRBV2; CDR3 DNA: TGTGCCAGCAGTGCCGACAGGGTAGGGAGTAGCGAGCAGTACTTC; CDR3 protein: CASSADRVGSSEQYF
D gene: .; CDR3 length: 13; J gene: TRBJ1-5; clone size: .; V gene: TRBV15; CDR3 DNA: TGTGCCACCAACGTAGATAGCAATCAGCCCCAGCATTTT; CDR3 protein: CATNVDSNQPQHF
D gene: .; CDR3 length: 13; J gene: TRBJ1-1; clone size: few; V gene: TRBV19; CDR3 DNA: TGTGCCAGTAACCGAGGGCCTAACACTGAAGCTTTCTTT; CDR3 protein: CASNRGPNTEAFF
D gene: .; CDR3 length: 16; J gene: TRBJ1-2; clone size: .; V gene: TRBV2; CDR3 DNA: TGTGCCAGCACTGAAGTTCAGGGTTCCCGAACACGGGGCTACACCTTC; CDR3 protein: CASTEVQGSRTRGYTF
D gene: .; CDR3 length: 13; J gene: TRBJ1-5; clone size: once; V gene: TRBV12-5; CDR3 DNA: TGTGCTAGTGGTTTGGAGCCGAATCAGCCCCAGCATTTT; CDR3 protein: CASGLEPNQPQHF
D gene: .; CDR3 length: 17; J gene: TRBJ1-4; clone size: .; V gene: TRBV2; CDR3 DNA: TGTGCCAGCAGTTCGGTATGGGGACTTAGGACTAATGAAAAACTGTTTTTT; CDR3 protein: CASSSVWGLRTNEKLFF
D gene: TRBD2; CDR3 length: 17; J gene: TRBJ2-2; clone size: .; V gene: TRBV6-1; CDR3 DNA: TGTGCCAGCAGTGAATTTTGGGCTAGCGGGGGTATCGGGGAGCTGTTTTTT; CDR3 protein: CASSEFWASGGIGELFF
D gene: TRBD2; CDR3 length: 16; J gene: TRBJ2-3; clone size: .; V gene: TRBV9; CDR3 DNA: TGTGCCAGCAGCTTCAGCGGGGGGGCTAGCACAGATACGCAGTATTTT; CDR3 protein: CASSFSGGASTDTQYF
D gene: .; CDR3 length: 14; J gene: TRBJ2-7; clone size: .; V gene: TRBV29-1; CDR3 DNA: TGCAGCGTTGAGGGGGCAGGAGATCACTACGAGCAGTACTTC; CDR3 protein: CSVEGAGDHYEQYF
D gene: .; CDR3 length: 11; J gene: TRBJ2-2; clone size: .; V gene: TRBV2; CDR3 DNA: TGTGCCAGCAGCTCCACCGGGGAGCTGTTTTTT; CDR3 protein: CASSSTGELFF
D gene: .; CDR3 length: 16; J gene: TRBJ2-1; clone size: .; V gene: TRBV6-6; CDR3 DNA: TGTGCCAGCAGTTACTCATTAGGGGGAACCTACAATGAGCAGTTCTTC; CDR3 protein: CASSYSLGGTYNEQFF
D gene: TRBD2; CDR3 length: 16; J gene: TRBJ2-7; clone size: .; V gene: TRBV5-5; CDR3 DNA: TGTGCCAGCAGCCCCCAGACTAGCGGGGGTGCCTACGAGCAGTACTTC; CDR3 protein: CASSPQTSGGAYEQYF
D gene: TRBD1; CDR3 length: 17; J gene: TRBJ2-3; clone size: .; V gene: TRBV9; CDR3 DNA: TGTGCCAGCAGCTTCCGGGGGGGGACAGGGGTGACAGATACGCAGTATTTT; CDR3 protein: CASSFRGGTGVTDTQYF
D gene: .; CDR3 length: 12; J gene: TRBJ2-7; clone size: .; V gene: TRBV5-1; CDR3 DNA: TGCGCCAGCAGCTTGGAGTCCTACGAGCAGTACTTC; CDR3 protein: CASSLESYEQYF
D gene: .; CDR3 length: 12; J gene: TRBJ2-5; clone size: .; V gene: TRBV19; CDR3 DNA: TGTGCCAGTAGTTCCGGACGGGAGACCCAGTACTTC; CDR3 protein: CASSSGRETQYF
D gene: .; CDR3 length: 14; J gene: TRBJ2-2; clone size: .; V gene: TRBV10-3; CDR3 DNA: TGTGCCATCAGTGAGTCGACCGGAGCCGGGGAGCTGTTTTTT; CDR3 protein: CAISESTGAGELFF
D gene: TRBD2; CDR3 length: 15; J gene: TRBJ2-1; clone size: .; V gene: TRBV2; CDR3 DNA: TGTGCCAGCAGTCCCCGGACTAGCGGGGGGGATGAGCAGTTCTTC; CDR3 protein: CASSPRTSGGDEQFF
D gene: .; CDR3 length: 14; J gene: TRBJ2-7; clone size: .; V gene: TRBV28; CDR3 DNA: TGTGCCAGCAGCATAGGGACTCACTTGAGGGAGCAGTACTTC; CDR3 protein: CASSIGTHLREQYF
D gene: .; CDR3 length: 13; J gene: TRBJ1-4; clone size: .; V gene: TRBV11-2; CDR3 DNA: TGTGCCAGCAGCTTAGATGAGGGAGGGAAACTGTTTTTT; CDR3 protein: CASSLDEGGKLFF
D gene: .; CDR3 length: 11; J gene: TRBJ2-2; clone size: .; V gene: TRBV29-1; CDR3 DNA: TGCAGCGTTGAACAGAGGTGGGAGCTGTTTTTT; CDR3 protein: CSVEQRWELFF
D gene: .; CDR3 length: 16; J gene: TRBJ1-3; clone size: .; V gene: TRBV30; CDR3 DNA: TGTGCCTGGAGGGCAAGGGACACCGGCTCTGGAAACACCATATATTTT; CDR3 protein: CAWRARDTGSGNTIYF
D gene: TRBD1; CDR3 length: 15; J gene: TRBJ2-2; clone size: .; V gene: TRBV6-1; CDR3 DNA: TGTGCCAGCAGGCTCGGGACAGTAAACACCGGGGAGCTGTTTTTT; CDR3 protein: CASRLGTVNTGELFF
D gene: .; CDR3 length: 14; J gene: TRBJ2-4; clone size: .; V gene: TRBV11-3; CDR3 DNA: TGTGCCAGCAGCCTTGACAGTTCCAAAAACATTCAGTACTTC; CDR3 protein: CASSLDSSKNIQYF
D gene: .; CDR3 length: 13; J gene: TRBJ1-2; clone size: .; V gene: TRBV11-3; CDR3 DNA: TGTGCCAGCAGCATAAACAGGGTATATGGCTACACCTTC; CDR3 protein: CASSINRVYGYTF
D gene: .; CDR3 length: 12; J gene: TRBJ1-2; clone size: .; V gene: TRBV30; CDR3 DNA: TGTGCCTGGACATCTACGCGGGGCGGCTACACCTTC; CDR3 protein: CAWTSTRGGYTF
D gene: TRBD2; CDR3 length: 16; J gene: TRBJ2-3; clone size: .; V gene: TRBV19; CDR3 DNA: TGTGCCAGCCGACTAACGGGGGGGCCCCAGCCAGATACGCAGTATTTT; CDR3 protein: CASRLTGGPQPDTQYF
D gene: .; CDR3 length: 14; J gene: TRBJ1-1; clone size: .; V gene: TRBV29-1; CDR3 DNA: TGCAGCGTGTACCCTGTGGGGAAGAACACTGAAGCTTTCTTT; CDR3 protein: CSVYPVGKNTEAFF
D gene: .; CDR3 length: 15; J gene: TRBJ2-7; clone size: .; V gene: TRBV5-1; CDR3 DNA: TGCGCCAGCAGCTTGGAGGGGACACACTCCTACGAGCAGTACTTC; CDR3 protein: CASSLEGTHSYEQYF
D gene: .; CDR3 length: 15; J gene: TRBJ1-2; clone size: .; V gene: TRBV7-2; CDR3 DNA: TGTGCCAGCAGCTTAGTACAGGCAGCTAACTATGGCTACACCTTC; CDR3 protein: CASSLVQAANYGYTF
D gene: TRBD1; CDR3 length: 15; J gene: TRBJ2-7; clone size: few; V gene: TRBV6-1; CDR3 DNA: TGTGCCAGCAGGCTTTTTCCGGGACAGGGCTACGAGCAGTACTTC; CDR3 protein: CASRLFPGQGYEQYF
D gene: .; CDR3 length: 14; J gene: TRBJ1-5; clone size: .; V gene: TRBV12-5; CDR3 DNA: TGTGCTAGTTCCGCTGACAGCACCACGGGGCCCCAGCATTTT; CDR3 protein: CASSADSTTGPQHF
D gene: TRBD1; CDR3 length: 15; J gene: TRBJ1-2; clone size: .; V gene: TRBV5-4; CDR3 DNA: TGTGCCAGCAGCTCACCGGGACAGGGGGCGCGTGGCTACACCTTC; CDR3 protein: CASSSPGQGARGYTF
D gene: .; CDR3 length: 19; J gene: TRBJ1-2; clone size: .; V gene: TRBV5-1; CDR3 DNA: TGCGCCAGCAGCTTGGGAGAGGTATTTCGACGGGGGCCGGACTATGGCTACACCTTC; CDR3 protein: CASSLGEVFRRGPDYGYTF
D gene: .; CDR3 length: 14; J gene: TRBJ2-2; clone size: .; V gene: TRBV9; CDR3 DNA: TGTGCCAGCAGCGTAGTTGGGGACGCCGGGGAGCTGTTTTTT; CDR3 protein: CASSVVGDAGELFF